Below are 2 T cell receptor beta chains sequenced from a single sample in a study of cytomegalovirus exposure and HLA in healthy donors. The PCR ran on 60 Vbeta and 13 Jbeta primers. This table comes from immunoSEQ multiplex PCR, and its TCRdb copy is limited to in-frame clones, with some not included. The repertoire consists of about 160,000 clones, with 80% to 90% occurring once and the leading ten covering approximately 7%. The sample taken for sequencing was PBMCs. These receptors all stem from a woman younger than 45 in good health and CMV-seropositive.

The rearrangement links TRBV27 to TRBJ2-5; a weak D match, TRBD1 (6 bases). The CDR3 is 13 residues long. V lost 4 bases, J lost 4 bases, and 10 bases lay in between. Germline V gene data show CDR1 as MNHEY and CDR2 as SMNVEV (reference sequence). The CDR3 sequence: CASSSEGVETQYF. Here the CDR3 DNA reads TGTGCCAGCAGTTCCGAGGGGGTAGAGACCCAGTACTTC.

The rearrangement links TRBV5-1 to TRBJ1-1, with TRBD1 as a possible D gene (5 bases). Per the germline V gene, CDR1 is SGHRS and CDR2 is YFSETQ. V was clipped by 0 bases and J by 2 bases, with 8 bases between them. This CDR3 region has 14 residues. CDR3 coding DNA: TGCGCCAGCAGCTTGGACAGGCCTAACACTGAAGCTTTCTTT. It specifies CASSLDRPNTEAFF.